Presented here are 30 T cell receptor beta chains from one specimen sequenced in a study of T cell responses to AZD1222 COVID-19 vaccine (dated by TCRdb to the early 2020s). The library was produced with the immunoSEQ multiplex PCR assay. TCRdb holds this immuneACCESS table with in-frame rearrangements only. Some clones are missing; in checked studies, unresolved V genes explain under half, and the rest has no known cause. The sample profile shows around 94,000 clones; roughly 88% of them were found once. The top ten hold less than 15% of the sample. Taken with the paper, the label for time point translates to: baseline before first vaccination. Sequencing used peripheral blood, obtained on day 0 of AZD1222 vaccination. These receptor sequences come from an adult in good health.

The chain has TRBV4-2 and TRBJ1-1, with D unclear. V lost 5 bases and J lost 3, with 16 bases in between. This CDR3 comprises 15 residues. The germline gives CDR1 LGHNA, CDR2 YNFKEQ. This chain's CDR3 is CASSTMGVGDTEAFF. The CDR3 bases are TGTGCCAGCAGCACCATGGGAGTTGGGGACACTGAAGCTTTCTTT.

The chain recombines TRBV6-5 with TRBJ2-2; 8 bases fit TRBD1. The CDR3 sequence is 15 residues long. V lost 6 bases and J lost 1; bases outside the gene matches: 4. Germline CDR1 is MNHEY and CDR2 is SVGAGI. The CDR3 loop is CASRKGQGNTGELFF. The CDR3 region has the DNA TGTGCCAGCAGGAAAGGACAGGGGAACACCGGGGAGCTGTTTTTT.

This clone was picked up one time. The rearrangement links TRBV7-2 to TRBJ1-5, with D uncertain. Per germline, CDR1 SGHTA and CDR2 FQGNSA. The CDR3 loop spans 16 amino acids. V was pared by 5 bases and J by 4 bases, with 18 bases between. CDR3 nucleotide sequence: TGTGCCAGCAGCCTTCTCGTTAGGAGTGGGAATCAGCCCCAGCATTTT. Translated, it gives CASSLLVRSGNQPQHF.

This sequence joins TRBV6-2 or TRBV6-3 and TRBJ1-4; 7 bases match TRBD1. Germline V gene lookup returns CDR1 MNHEY and CDR2 SVGEGT. V lost 6 bases to trimming and J lost 8 bases; unmatched junction nucleotides: 12. The CDR3 extends over 15 amino acids. CDR3 residues: CASSPTGVPYEKLFF. As DNA, the CDR3 is TGTGCCAGCAGCCCTACAGGGGTGCCGTACGAAAAACTGTTTTTT.

This clone was observed a single time. The J gene is TRBJ2-1, the V gene TRBV9, with 9 bases that match TRBD2. CDR1 is SGDLS, CDR2 YYNGEE, per germline. V lost 4 bases to trimming and J lost 7 bases; unmatched junction nucleotides: 6. CDR3 length equals 14 residues. In DNA, the CDR3 is TGTGCCAGCAGCCCGGTAGCGGGGGTTAATGAGCAGTTCTTC. Protein sequence: CASSPVAGVNEQFF.

The chain combines TRBV4-2 with TRBJ1-2; D is uncertain. CDR1 and CDR2 from the germline V gene are LGHNA and YNFKEQ. The CDR3 spans 17 residues. V lost 1 base and J lost 0, with 15 bases in between. The CDR3 DNA reads as TGTGCCAGCAGCCAAGCTCAAGTCCCGGGAACTAACTATGGCTACACCTTC. Its translation is CASSQAQVPGTNYGYTF.

The chain recombines TRBV15 with TRBJ1-2; D is perhaps TRBD1 (5 bases). The germline V and J ends were trimmed by 3 bases and 2 bases, with 16 bases remaining between them. The CDR3 is made up of 16 amino acids. Per germline, CDR1 LNHNV and CDR2 YYDKDF (reference sequence). CDR3 loop: CATSRGVAPGNYGYTF. CDR3 coding DNA: TGTGCCACCAGCAGGGGGGTTGCACCGGGAAACTATGGCTACACCTTC.

The genes are TRBV7-2 and TRBJ1-2, with 7 positions matching TRBD1. Per the germline V gene, CDR1 is SGHTA and CDR2 is FQGNSA. V was pared by 1 base and J by 5 bases, with 10 bases of the junction left unmatched. The CDR3 contains 16 residues. Written as DNA, the CDR3 is TGTGCCAGCAGCTTAGGGGGACAGCGGTCGCCATATGGCTACACCTTC. Its translation: CASSLGGQRSPYGYTF.

The V and J genes are TRBV29-1 and TRBJ1-1; tentative D call: TRBD1 (6 bases). The germline V and J ends were trimmed by 8 bases and 2 bases, with 12 bases remaining between them. The CDR3 has 12 residues. Germline assignment: CDR1 SQVTM and CDR2 ANQGSEA. The CDR3 coding sequence is TGCAGCTACAGGGATGGAAACACTGAAGCTTTCTTT. Protein product: CSYRDGNTEAFF.

The chain links TRBV3-1 (or the pseudogene TRBV3-2) to TRBJ1-2; the D gene is possibly TRBD1 (5 bases). CDR3 size: 12 residues. The V end lost 1 base, the J end lost 5 bases, and 5 bases lay between the germline ends. Per the germline V gene, CDR1 is LGHDT and CDR2 is YNNKEL (reference sequence). The CDR3 DNA is TGTGCCAGCAGCCAAGGACAGTATGGCTACACCTTC. Its protein product is CASSQGQYGYTF.

The chain combines TRBV6-2 or TRBV6-3 with TRBJ1-5; 9 nucleotides align to TRBD1. Per the germline V gene, CDR1 is MNHEY and CDR2 is SVGEGT. The CDR3 extends over 15 amino acids. Trimming removed 0 bases from V and 7 bases from J; junction bases left unmatched: 4. CDR3 DNA: TGTGCCAGCAGTTACTCGGGACAGGGTGACCAGCCCCAGCATTTT. It codes for CASSYSGQGDQPQHF.

The chain has TRBV3-1 (or the pseudogene TRBV3-2) and TRBJ2-7; D gene ambiguous. Deletions cut 0 bases from V and 9 bases from J, with 9 bases between. Germline assignment: CDR1 LGHDT and CDR2 YNNKEL (reference sequence). The CDR3 sequence is 12 residues long. The CDR3 bases are TGTGCCAGCAGCCAAGATGAAACGGGGCAGTACTTC. This codes for CASSQDETGQYF.

The rearrangement uses TRBV20-1 and TRBJ2-3; D remains unclear. Germline values: CDR1 DFQATT, CDR2 SNEGSKA (reference sequence). The CDR3 is 11 amino acids. Deletions cut 6 bases from V and 6 bases from J, with 10 bases between. The CDR3 loop is CSAPAVDTQYF. CDR3 DNA: TGCAGTGCCCCCGCCGTGGATACGCAGTATTTT.

The gene calls are TRBV19 and TRBJ1-5; 7 positions match TRBD1. The CDR3 has 15 residues. CDR1 LNHDA and CDR2 SQIVND come from the germline V gene (reference sequence). V trimming: 5 bases; J trimming: 6 bases; junction bases outside the gene matches: 10. The CDR3 DNA is TGTGCCAGTAGTTCGCATCGACAGGGACCTCAGCCCCAGCATTTT. Translation: CASSSHRQGPQPQHF. Filled out from reference TRBV19 and TRBJ1-5, the complete variable domain reads DGGITQSPKYLFRKEGQNVTLSCEQNLNHDAMYWYRQDPGQGLRLIYYSQIVNDFQKGDIAEGYSVSREKKESFPLTVTSAQKNPTAFYLCASSSHRQGPQPQHFGDGTRLSIL.

The chain recombines TRBV5-4 with TRBJ2-4; D not certain. This CDR3 comprises 14 residues. Trimming took 4 bases from V and 5 from J, leaving 13 bases between them. Germline V lookup: CDR1 SGHNT, CDR2 YYREEE (reference sequence). The chain's CDR3 is CASSVPGPENIQYF. CDR3 nucleotides: TGTGCCAGCAGCGTTCCGGGTCCTGAAAACATTCAGTACTTC.

The chain has TRBV6-5 and TRBJ1-6; TRBD1 is a possible D gene (6 bases). The CDR3 is 12 amino acids. V was pared by 5 bases and J by 7 bases, with 6 bases between. Germline loops: CDR1 MNHEY, CDR2 SVGAGI. CDR3 in amino acids: CASSQGNSPLHF. Written as DNA, the CDR3 is TGTGCCAGCAGTCAGGGGAATTCACCCCTCCACTTT.

The rearrangement uses TRBV14 and TRBJ2-7; TRBD1 matches 9 bases. Germline V gives CDR1 SGHDN, CDR2 FVKESK. The trim removed 4 bases at V and 4 bases at J, leaving 11 bases unmatched. The length of the CDR3 is 16 residues. CDR3: CASSLGAGQGLYEQYF. As DNA, the CDR3 is TGTGCCAGCAGCCTTGGGGCGGGACAGGGCCTATACGAGCAGTACTTC.

This chain joins TRBV5-1 and TRBJ1-1; 9 nucleotides match TRBD1. V shed 3 bases and J 3 bases; nucleotides not matched to a gene: 6. Germline loops: CDR1 SGHRS, CDR2 YFSETQ. The CDR3 is 15 residues long. CDR3 DNA: TGCGCCAGCAGCTGGACAGGGGATGGGGACACTGAAGCTTTCTTT. This encodes CASSWTGDGDTEAFF.

The chain has TRBV7-8 and TRBJ2-7; 7 bases are shared with TRBD1. The CDR3 runs to 15 residues. Germline-derived CDR1 and CDR2 are SGHVS and FQNEAQ. V shed 3 bases, J shed 0 bases, and the junction held 5 bases outside the gene matches. CDR3 DNA: TGTGCCAGCAGCTTCAGGGCAGGGGGCTCCTACGAGCAGTACTTC. The encoded protein is CASSFRAGGSYEQYF.

The V and J genes are TRBV6-5 and TRBJ1-1, with D hard to call. Germline V gives CDR1 MNHEY, CDR2 SVGAGI. There are 11 residues in the CDR3. Trimming cost V 7 bases and J 11 bases, with 14 bases left between them. In DNA, the CDR3 is TGTGCCAGCATCGTCGGTCCCACGGCTTTCTTT. Encoded protein: CASIVGPTAFF.

This clone is a singleton in its sample. V gene TRBV19 combines with J gene TRBJ2-5; D may match TRBD1 or TRBD2 (5 bases each). Trimming stripped 3 bases from V and 5 bases from J, with 7 bases between. Germline V gene data show CDR1 as LNHDA and CDR2 as SQIVND (reference sequence). The CDR3 loop spans 12 amino acids. The CDR3, as DNA: TGTGCCAGTAGTATTTGGGGGGAGACCCAGTACTTC. It translates to CASSIWGETQYF.

The rearrangement links TRBV6-5 to TRBJ2-7, with D possibly TRBD2 on 6 matching bases. The CDR3 loop spans 13 amino acids. Germline CDR1 and CDR2: MNHEY and SVGAGI. Trimming cost V 0 bases and J 6 bases, with 9 bases left between them. DNA of the CDR3: TGTGCCAGCAGTTACTCTGGAGGGGTCGAGCAGTACTTC. Amino acid sequence: CASSYSGGVEQYF.

The chain recombines TRBV9 with TRBJ2-7, with a possible D match to TRBD1 (7 bases). Germline-derived CDR1 and CDR2 are SGDLS and YYNGEE. The V gene lost 1 base and the J gene lost 7 bases, with 9 bases spanning the gap. CDR3 length: 12 residues. The CDR3 protein is CASSVPGGEQYF. CDR3 DNA sequence: TGTGCCAGCAGCGTACCAGGGGGGGAGCAGTACTTC. Variable domain in full (rest from reference TRBV9 and TRBJ2-7): DSGVTQTPKHLITATGQRVTLRCSPRSGDLSVYWYQQSLDQGLQFLIQYYNGEERAKGNILERFSAQQFPDLHSELNLSSLELGDSALYFCASSVPGGEQYFGPGTRLTVT.

The chain uses TRBV19 and TRBJ2-2, with 7 bases aligning to TRBD2. V dropped 6 bases and J dropped 4; count of bases not matched to a gene: 11. Germline V lookup: CDR1 LNHDA, CDR2 SQIVND (reference sequence). This CDR3 contains 16 residues. CDR3 sequence (DNA): TGTGCCAGTAGGGGGGGGGTCCTAGCCGCCACCGGGGAGCTGTTTTTT. Translated: CASRGGVLAATGELFF. Looking up the rest from reference TRBV19 and TRBJ2-2 gives the full variable domain: DGGITQSPKYLFRKEGQNVTLSCEQNLNHDAMYWYRQDPGQGLRLIYYSQIVNDFQKGDIAEGYSVSREKKESFPLTVTSAQKNPTAFYLCASRGGVLAATGELFFGEGSRLTVL.

V and J are TRBV25-1 and TRBJ1-1, with 8 bases lining up with TRBD1. Trimming took 7 bases from V and 1 from J; bases not matched to a gene: 5. Per germline, CDR1 MGHDK and CDR2 SYGVNS. The CDR3 sequence is 14 residues long. Written as DNA, the CDR3 is TGTGCCAGCACGAGGACAGGGCGGAACACTGAAGCTTTCTTT. Translated: CASTRTGRNTEAFF.

This sequence joins TRBV28 and TRBJ1-4; 10 bases are shared with TRBD1. With V trimmed by 6 bases and J by 4 bases, 5 bases remained unmatched. Germline CDR1 and CDR2: MDHEN and SYDVKM. The CDR3 consists of 15 residues. CDR3 sequence reads: CASSPRTGGNEKLFF. CDR3 in DNA: TGTGCCAGCAGCCCCCGGACAGGGGGTAATGAAAAACTGTTTTTT.

V is TRBV3-1 (or the pseudogene TRBV3-2) and J is TRBJ2-3, with 7 positions matching TRBD2. Trimming took 2 bases from V and 4 from J; bases not matched to a gene: 9. There are 16 residues in the CDR3. Looked up from germline, CDR1 is LGHDT and CDR2 is YNNKEL (reference sequence). For the CDR3, the DNA is TGTGCCAGCAGCCAACGCGGGGGAGCCAAGGCAGATACGCAGTATTTT. Protein product: CASSQRGGAKADTQYF.

The rearrangement links TRBV6-1 to TRBJ1-5; 7 bases line up with TRBD1. The V gene's germline CDR1 is MNHNS and CDR2 SASEGT. This CDR3 is built from 21 residues. The V segment lost 2 bases and the J segment 0 bases; nucleotides outside the gene matches: 19. The CDR3 region has the DNA TGTGCCAGCAGTGAATATTCTCCGCCGACAGGGCGAGGTAATAGCAATCAGCCCCAGCATTTT. Translation gives CASSEYSPPTGRGNSNQPQHF.

Only a few counts were recorded for this clone. The chain carries TRBV5-1 and TRBJ1-1; D perhaps matches TRBD1 (5 bases). The CDR3 totals 17 residues. Germline values: CDR1 SGHRS, CDR2 YFSETQ. The V gene lost 3 bases and the J gene lost 3 bases, with 21 bases spanning the gap. CDR3 DNA: TGCGCCAGCAGCTCCCCCGAATCAGGGCTGGGGGACACTGAAGCTTTCTTT. Translation: CASSSPESGLGDTEAFF.

This clone occurred once. The chain recombines TRBV19 with TRBJ1-1; no firm D call. Per germline, CDR1 LNHDA and CDR2 SQIVND (reference sequence). The germline V and J ends were trimmed by 5 bases and 1 base, with 23 bases remaining between them. This CDR3 is built from 18 residues. The CDR3 region has the DNA TGTGCCAGTAGTGTACCGCCGTTAGCAGCCCTCCCGAACACTGAAGCTTTCTTT. Its protein is CASSVPPLAALPNTEAFF.